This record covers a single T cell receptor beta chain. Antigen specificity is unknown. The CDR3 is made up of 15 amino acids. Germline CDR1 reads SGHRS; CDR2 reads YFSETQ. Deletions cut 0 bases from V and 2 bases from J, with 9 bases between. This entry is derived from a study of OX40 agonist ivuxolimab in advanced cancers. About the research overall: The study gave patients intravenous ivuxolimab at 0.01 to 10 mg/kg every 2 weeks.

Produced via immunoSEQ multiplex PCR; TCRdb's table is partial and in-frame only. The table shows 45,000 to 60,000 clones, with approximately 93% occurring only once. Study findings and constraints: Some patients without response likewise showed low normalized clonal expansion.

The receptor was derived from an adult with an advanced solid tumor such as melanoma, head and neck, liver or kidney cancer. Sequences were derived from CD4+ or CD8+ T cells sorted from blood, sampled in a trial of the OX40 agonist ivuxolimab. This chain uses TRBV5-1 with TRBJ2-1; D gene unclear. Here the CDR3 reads CASSLEGFAYNEQFF. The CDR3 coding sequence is TGCGCCAGCAGCTTGGAAGGGTTCGCCTACAATGAGCAGTTCTTC.